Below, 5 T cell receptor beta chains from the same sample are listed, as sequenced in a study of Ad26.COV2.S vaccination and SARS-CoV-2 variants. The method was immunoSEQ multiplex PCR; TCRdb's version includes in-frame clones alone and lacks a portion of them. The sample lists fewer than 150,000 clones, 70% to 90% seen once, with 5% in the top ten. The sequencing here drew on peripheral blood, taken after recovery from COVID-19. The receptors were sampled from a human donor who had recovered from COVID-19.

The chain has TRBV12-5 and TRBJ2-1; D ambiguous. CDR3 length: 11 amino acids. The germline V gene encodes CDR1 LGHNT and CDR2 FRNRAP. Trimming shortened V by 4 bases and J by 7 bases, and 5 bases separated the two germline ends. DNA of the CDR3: TGTGCTAGTGGTTCCGGGAATGAGCAGTTCTTC. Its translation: CASGSGNEQFF.

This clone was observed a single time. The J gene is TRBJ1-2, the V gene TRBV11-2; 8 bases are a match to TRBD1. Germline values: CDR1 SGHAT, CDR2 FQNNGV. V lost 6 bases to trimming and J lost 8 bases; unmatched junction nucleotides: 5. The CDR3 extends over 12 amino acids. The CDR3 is CASSSRTGGYTF. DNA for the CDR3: TGTGCCAGCAGTTCCCGGACAGGGGGCTACACCTTC. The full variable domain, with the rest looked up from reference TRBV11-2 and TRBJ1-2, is EAGVAQSPRYKIIEKRQSVAFWCNPISGHATLYWYQQILGQGPKLLIQFQNNGVVDDSQLPKDRFSAERLKGVDSTLKIQPAKLEDSAVYLCASSSRTGGYTFGSGTRLTVV.

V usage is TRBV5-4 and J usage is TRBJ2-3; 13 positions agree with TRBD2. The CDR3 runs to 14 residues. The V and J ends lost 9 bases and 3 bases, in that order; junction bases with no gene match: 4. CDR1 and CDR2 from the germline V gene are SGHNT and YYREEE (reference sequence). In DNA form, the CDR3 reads TGTGCCACTACTAGCGGGGGGGCGACAGATACGCAGTATTTT. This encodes CATTSGGATDTQYF.

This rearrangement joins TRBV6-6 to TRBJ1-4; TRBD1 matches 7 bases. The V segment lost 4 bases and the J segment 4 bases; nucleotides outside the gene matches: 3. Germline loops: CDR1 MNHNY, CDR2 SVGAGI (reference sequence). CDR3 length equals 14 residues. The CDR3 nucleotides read TGTGCCAGCAGTTCTCAGGGGGTTAATGAAAAACTGTTTTTT. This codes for CASSSQGVNEKLFF.

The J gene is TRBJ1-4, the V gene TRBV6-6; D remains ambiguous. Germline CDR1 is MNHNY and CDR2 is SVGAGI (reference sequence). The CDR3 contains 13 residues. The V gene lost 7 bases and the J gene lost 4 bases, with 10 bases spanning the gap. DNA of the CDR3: TGTGCCAGCATCCCCAGCCTTAATGAAAAACTGTTTTTT. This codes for CASIPSLNEKLFF.